These 19 T cell receptor beta chains were all obtained from the same sample, sequenced in a study of beta chain features in type 1 diabetes. As every portion of the isolated RNA was reverse transcribed, the sequencing read expressed TCRB transcripts. Assay used: immunoSEQ multiplex PCR; TCRdb lists only in-frame clones, some missing. Of 850,000 to 900,000 clones in the sample, about a sixth were seen once. Sequences were obtained from naive CD4+ T cells from blood. These receptors all stem from a woman aged 18-29 years in good health.

The chain links TRBV27 to TRBJ2-1; perhaps TRBD1 as D (5 bases). Deletions cut 4 bases from V and 9 bases from J, with 10 bases between. CDR1 and CDR2 from the germline V gene are MNHEY and SMNVEV (reference sequence). The CDR3 loop spans 12 amino acids. The CDR3 here is CASSWRQGEQFF. The CDR3 DNA reads TGTGCCAGCAGTTGGCGGCAGGGTGAGCAGTTCTTC.

This chain uses TRBV6-1 with TRBJ2-5; a possible D gene is TRBD1 (6 bases). The CDR3 contains 14 residues. Germline V gene data show CDR1 as MNHNS and CDR2 as SASEGT. V was clipped by 5 bases and J by 5 bases, with 15 bases between them. The CDR3 nucleotides read TGTGCCAGCAGTCCCGGACAGTTTTGGGAGACCCAGTACTTC. This encodes CASSPGQFWETQYF.

This clone turned up a few times. The CDR3 loop is CASAIRGGETQYF. CDR3 coding DNA: TGTGCCAGCGCAATCAGGGGAGGGGAGACCCAGTACTTC. This chain joins TRBV10-3 and TRBJ2-5, with D tentatively TRBD2 (7 bases). Germline values: CDR1 ENHRY, CDR2 SYGVKD. This CDR3 is 13 amino acids long. V gave up 10 bases and J gave up 5 bases, with 17 bases separating them.

This clone came up a few times. The rearrangement links TRBV7-8 to TRBJ2-7, with D possibly matching TRBD2 (5 bases). The germline V and J ends were trimmed by 0 bases and 2 bases, with 5 bases remaining between them. The CDR3 contains 13 residues. Germline V gives CDR1 SGHVS, CDR2 FQNEAQ. CDR3 DNA sequence: TGTGCCAGCAGCTTAGCGGAGGCCTACGAGCAGTACTTC. Its translation is CASSLAEAYEQYF. Looking up the rest from reference TRBV7-8 and TRBJ2-7 gives the full variable domain: GAGVSQSPRYKVAKRGQDVALRCDPISGHVSLFWYQQALGQGPEFLTYFQNEAQLDKSGLPSDRFFAERPEGSVSTLKIQRTQQEDSAVYLCASSLAEAYEQYFGPGTRLTVT.

V gene TRBV2 combines with J gene TRBJ2-3, with D perhaps assigned TRBD1 or TRBD2 (5 bases each). Germline CDR1 reads SNHLY; CDR2 reads FYNNEI. Trimming stripped 6 bases from V and 1 base from J, with 17 bases between. The CDR3 loop spans 16 amino acids. CDR3 bases: TGTGCCAGCAGCGCCGGGACGAGAGGCCGCACAGATACGCAGTATTTT. It encodes CASSAGTRGRTDTQYF.

This clone has just a few counts. The rearrangement uses TRBV28 and TRBJ1-2; unclear D gene. Trimming left V 2 bases short and J 10 bases short, with 11 bases between. Germline values: CDR1 MDHEN, CDR2 SYDVKM. This CDR3 is built from 12 residues. The DNA for the CDR3 is TGTGCCAGCAGTTTAGCCCCGCGGACCTACACCTTC. Translating it yields CASSLAPRTYTF.

This chain joins TRBV7-3 and TRBJ2-3; D uncertain. V was shortened by 5 bases and J by 0 bases, with 12 bases between the two germline ends. In germline, CDR1 is SGHTA, CDR2 FQGTGA. The CDR3 sequence is 15 residues long. CDR3 residues: CASSRSTRSTDTQYF. As DNA, the CDR3 is TGTGCCAGCAGCCGATCAACACGAAGCACAGATACGCAGTATTTT.

This clone occurred a few times. The CDR3 DNA sequence: TGTGCCAGCAGCGTAGTTTCAGGGGCCACCGGGGAGCTGTTTTTT. Translated, it gives CASSVVSGATGELFF. The chain joins TRBV9 to TRBJ2-2; D is perhaps TRBD1 (6 bases). The CDR3 is made up of 15 amino acids. Germline V CDR1 and CDR2: SGDLS, YYNGEE. Trimming left V 0 bases short and J 4 bases short, with 10 bases between.

V is TRBV6-1 and J is TRBJ1-2; 8 nucleotides align to TRBD1. The V gene end was trimmed by 7 bases and the J gene end by 1 base; junction bases not matched to a gene: 5. The CDR3 is 14 amino acids. CDR1 and CDR2 from the germline V gene are MNHNS and SASEGT. The CDR3 bases are TGTGCCAGCAAACCGGGACAGGATAACTATGGCTACACCTTC. This gives the protein CASKPGQDNYGYTF.

This chain links TRBV14 with TRBJ2-4; weak D call: TRBD2 (5 bases). V lost 1 base to trimming and J lost 0 bases, with 10 bases between them. The germline CDR1 and CDR2 sequences are SGHDN and FVKESK. CDR3 size: 16 residues. CDR3 bases: TGTGCCAGCAGCCAAGTCCCCGGGAAAGCCAAAAACATTCAGTACTTC. This sequence encodes CASSQVPGKAKNIQYF.

This sequence joins TRBV28 and TRBJ2-1; the D gene could be TRBD1 or TRBD2 (6 bases each). The germline CDR1 and CDR2 sequences are MDHEN and SYDVKM. V was pared by 6 bases and J by 9 bases, with 12 bases between. The CDR3 is 12 residues long. In DNA form, the CDR3 reads TGTGCCAGCAGAGGGGGGATGGGTGAGCAGTTCTTC. This codes for CASRGGMGEQFF.

The chain links TRBV5-4 to TRBJ2-1; 15 nucleotides agree with TRBD2. Germline V gene data show CDR1 as SGHNT and CDR2 as YYREEE (reference sequence). The CDR3 spans 16 residues. V dropped 3 bases and J dropped 5; count of bases not matched to a gene: 3. The CDR3 DNA is TGTGCCAGCAGCTACGGACTAGCGGGAGGGAACAATGAGCAGTTCTTC. This codes for CASSYGLAGGNNEQFF.

This clone came up a few times. The V gene is TRBV19, the J gene TRBJ2-3; TRBD1 might be the D (5 bases). The CDR3 is 14 amino acids. Germline CDR1 and CDR2: LNHDA and SQIVND (reference sequence). The V and J ends lost 4 bases and 4 bases respectively, with 12 bases between them. CDR3 nucleotide sequence: TGTGCCAGTAGTAGACAGAGTTGGGCAGATACGCAGTATTTT. Amino acid sequence: CASSRQSWADTQYF.

This sequence joins TRBV5-8 and TRBJ1-5; D might be TRBD1 (5 bases). V shed 0 bases and J shed 0 bases, with 13 bases lying between them. The CDR3 consists of 17 residues. The germline V gene encodes CDR1 SGHTS and CDR2 YDEGEE. CDR3 residues: CASSLERGSNSNQPQHF. CDR3 bases: TGTGCCAGCAGCTTGGAACGGGGGTCGAATAGCAATCAGCCCCAGCATTTT.

This clone was detected a few times. The rearrangement links TRBV9 to TRBJ1-2; D might be TRBD1 (6 bases). Deletions cut 3 bases from V and 1 base from J, with 10 bases between. Germline CDR1 and CDR2: SGDLS and YYNGEE. CDR3 length: 14 amino acids. CDR3 nucleotide sequence: TGTGCCAGCAGCGAGGGGGGAGATAACTATGGCTACACCTTC. Encoded protein: CASSEGGDNYGYTF.

This clone was detected only a few times. The identical CDR3 is also encoded by other nucleotide sequences in the sample. The chain joins TRBV7-9 to TRBJ2-3; D is uncertain. Germline V CDR1 and CDR2: SEHNR, FQNEAQ (reference sequence). This CDR3 spans 11 amino acids. V was cut by 5 bases and J by 3 bases, with 3 bases left in between. The CDR3 nucleotides are TGTGCCAGCAGCCGAACAGATACGCAGTATTTT. Translated, it gives CASSRTDTQYF.

This clone came up a few times. This chain links TRBV5-4 with TRBJ1-2; no clear D gene. The CDR3 consists of 13 residues. Trimming left V 2 bases short and J 6 bases short, with 11 bases between. Germline assignment: CDR1 SGHNT and CDR2 YYREEE (reference sequence). The CDR3 DNA reads as TGTGCCAGCAGCTTTAGTGCAGGAGATGGCTACACCTTC. Its protein product is CASSFSAGDGYTF.

The rearrangement joins TRBV7-3 to TRBJ2-1; D uncertain. The CDR3 length is 12 residues. With 2 bases removed from V and 5 bases from J, the gap between germline ends came to 4 bases. CDR1 SGHTA and CDR2 FQGTGA come from the germline V gene. The CDR3 region has the DNA TGTGCCAGCAGCTTAGATGACAATGAGCAGTTCTTC. Protein sequence: CASSLDDNEQFF. Drawing the rest from reference TRBV7-3 and TRBJ2-1, the complete variable domain is GAGVSQTPSNKVTEKGKYVELRCDPISGHTALYWYRQSLGQGPEFLIYFQGTGAADDSGLPNDRFFAVRPEGSVSTLKIQRTERGDSAVYLCASSLDDNEQFFGPGTRLTVL.

J is TRBJ2-1 and V is TRBV16; the D is unclear. The V gene's germline CDR1 is KGHSY and CDR2 FQNENV. The CDR3 runs to 14 residues. The ends were cut back, 2 bases at V and 8 bases at J, with 13 bases in the middle. CDR3 coding DNA: TGTGCCAGCAGCCAAACGTCGTCGCGCGATGAGCAGTTCTTC. Amino acids: CASSQTSSRDEQFF.